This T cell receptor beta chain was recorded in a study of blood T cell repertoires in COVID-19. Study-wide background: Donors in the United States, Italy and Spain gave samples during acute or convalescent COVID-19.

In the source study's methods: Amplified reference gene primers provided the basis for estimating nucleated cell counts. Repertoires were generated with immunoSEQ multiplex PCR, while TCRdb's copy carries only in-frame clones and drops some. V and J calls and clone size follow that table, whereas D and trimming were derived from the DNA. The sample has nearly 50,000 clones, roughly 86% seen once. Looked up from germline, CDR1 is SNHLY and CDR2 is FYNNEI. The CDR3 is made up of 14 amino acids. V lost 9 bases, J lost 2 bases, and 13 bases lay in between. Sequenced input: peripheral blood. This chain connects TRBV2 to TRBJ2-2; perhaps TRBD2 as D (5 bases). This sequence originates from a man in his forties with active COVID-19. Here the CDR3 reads CASTRTHNTGELFF. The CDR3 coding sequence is TGTGCCAGTACGAGGACTCATAACACCGGGGAGCTGTTTTTT.